This T cell receptor beta chain was sequenced during a study of T-cell memory formation after mild COVID-19 listed by TCRdb under 2021. With regard to the full study: TCR sequence clusters from the two donors were found to be largely donor specific. The cohort comprised two young, previously healthy adult volunteers, one female and one male. In a couple of donors, T-cell clones that expanded and contracted after mild COVID-19 were tracked by sequencing TCRalpha and TCRbeta repertoires over time.

PBMCs were isolated by Ficoll-Paque density gradient centrifugation. Broader findings and caveats from the paper: The detection of some responding clones in pre-infection memory suggests that pre-existing cross-reactive memory T cells joined the SARS-CoV-2 response. Contracting CD4+ clones were found mainly in CM and EM memory subsets, while CD8+ clones were enriched in EMRA. From day 15 to 85, contracting clones showed balanced CD4/CD8 phenotypes, whereas a second wave of clones that expanded from day 15 to 37 leaned towards CD4+. The second-wave clones that peaked on day 37 were not confirmed to be SARS-CoV-2 specific. The study included only a couple of mild cases, and larger cohorts that include severe cases with pre-infection samples were judged to be necessary.

For CDR1 and CDR2, the germline V gene lists KGHSH and LQKENI. Compared with germline, V lacks 3 bases and J lacks 7 bases; bases without a gene match: 5. The CDR3 goes from the cysteine to the phenylalanine over 14 residues. Just CDR3 DNA is preserved here, 42 bases in frame from base 1. This sample was sequenced with an Illumina NovaSeq 6000. TCRalpha and TCRbeta cDNA libraries were built by 5'RACE with constant-segment primers, adding sample barcodes and unique molecular identifiers. Trizol reagent was used to extract RNA from every sample. Libraries were amplified in two PCR steps, with a second sample barcode and Illumina TruSeq adapters added in the second step. Libraries were sequenced on an Illumina NovaSeq with 2 x 150 bp paired-end reads. The paper's processing steps were these. The reads were demultiplexed and collapsed into UMI-guided consensus sequences using migec v1.2.7. Using mixcr v2.1.11, UMI consensuses were aligned to TRA and TRB V and J templates and then assembled into clonotypes. A clonotype was counted as expanded or contracted only if both edgeR and NoisET called the change significant, with noise models trained on biological replicates. For edgeR calls, the cutoffs were a false discovery rate-adjusted p below 0.01 and a log2 fold-change threshold of 1. PCA with hierarchical clustering of max-normalized trajectories of the 1000 most abundant clonotypes was used as exploratory dynamics analysis. Each responding clone was given a CD4 or CD8 phenotype based on the CD4+ and CD8+ repertoires, which had been sequenced separately. TCRdb reworked the public reads: Q25 trimming with fastp, MiXCR clone assembly, productive beta chains retained. Every distinct CDR3 protein forms one entry, paired with its most common genes and DNA. The V and J calls and clone size come from TCRdb's table, not from the authors' own analysis. Within this sample are fewer than 60,000 distinct CDR3 sequences, with more than 10% of them counted one time only. The ten largest account for approximately 23% of the sample.

This clonotype was seen a few times. This clone's antigen is unknown. No base qualities exist here, and no much larger clone lies one base off it. Sequenced sample: PBMCs or a T cell subset sorted from them (not recorded which). This receptor was identified in a man aged 18 to 30 who had mild COVID-19 (a few samples of this study predate the infection). The sample titles of this study are shuffled in the database, so cell type and time point are left out; the donor was told from shared clones. The sequence joins TRBV18 to TRBJ2-7; a stretch of 11 junction bases matches TRBD2. The CDR3 is CASSPTSGDSEQYF. The DNA is as follows: TGTGCCAGCTCACCGACTAGCGGGGACTCGGAGCAGTACTTC.